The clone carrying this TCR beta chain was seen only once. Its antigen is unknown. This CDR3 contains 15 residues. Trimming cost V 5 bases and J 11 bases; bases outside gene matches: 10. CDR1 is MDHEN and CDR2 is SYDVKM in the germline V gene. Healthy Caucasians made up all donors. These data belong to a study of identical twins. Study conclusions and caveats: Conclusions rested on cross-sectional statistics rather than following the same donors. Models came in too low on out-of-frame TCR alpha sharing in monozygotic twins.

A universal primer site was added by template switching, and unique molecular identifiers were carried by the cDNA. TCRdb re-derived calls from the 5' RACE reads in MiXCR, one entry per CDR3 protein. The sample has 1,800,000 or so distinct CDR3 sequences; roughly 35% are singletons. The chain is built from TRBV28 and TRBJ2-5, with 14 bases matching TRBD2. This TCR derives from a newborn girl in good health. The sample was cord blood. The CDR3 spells CASSKGTSGSWEQYF. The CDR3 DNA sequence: TGTGCCAGCAGTAAAGGGACTAGCGGGAGCTGGGAGCAGTACTTC.